This TCR beta chain appears in the sequencing data of a study of CD8+ T cells in alopecia areata. General study results and limits: Scalp samples also yield sequences of resident alphabeta T cells from normal skin. It was lesional scalp, especially alopecia totalis/universalis, that showed higher clonality than normal scalp.

The CDR3 sequence is 15 residues long. Per the germline V gene, CDR1 is SGHVS and CDR2 is FQNEAQ. Trimming removed 7 bases from V and 7 bases from J, with 20 bases in between. RNA was extracted and reverse transcribed into cDNA as the sequencing template. The data were produced by immunoSEQ multiplex PCR, yet TCRdb's version contains in-frame clones alone and is incomplete. The sample consists of tens of thousands of clones, less than 65% of them appearing once. About this clone: The antigen is not known.

Researchers gathered lesional scalp punch biopsies and peripheral blood from patients with alopecia areata. From PBMCs, CD4+ and CD8+ T cells were sorted. The V call is TRBV7-8, the J call TRBJ2-1; TRBD2 is a possible D gene (5 bases). Sequencing was carried out using NKG2D-high CD8+ T cells sorted from blood. The sequence came from a human donor with alopecia areata. This CDR3 reads CASTSRVGARNEQFF. In nucleotides, the CDR3 is TGTGCCAGCACCTCCCGAGTGGGAGCGAGGAATGAGCAGTTCTTC.